The present entry profiles one T cell receptor beta chain with its context. The sample comes from a study of T cell changes during pregnancy in multiple sclerosis. Sequencing was performed with immunoSEQ multiplex PCR; in TCRdb, only in-frame clones are kept and a portion is missing. The data hold 50,000 to 70,000 clones, with 91% observed a single time. The CDR3 has 15 amino acids. V was trimmed by 7 bases and J by 0 bases, leaving 16 bases between them. CDR1 and CDR2 from the germline V gene are SGHRS and YFSETQ. This clonotype was sampled from a female donor in good health, enrolled as a control in a pregnancy study. V and J are TRBV5-1 and TRBJ1-2, with D unclear. The sequences come from peripheral blood, collected in the third trimester of pregnancy. In DNA form, the CDR3 reads TGCGCCAGCCGTCAGGAACCCTCCCCTAACTATGGCTACACCTTC. It is translated as CASRQEPSPNYGYTF.